This entry lists 9 T cell receptor beta chains sequenced from one sample in a study of CD8 T cells in Susac syndrome. The RNA, about 0.45 to 1 ug, was put through reverse transcription using random hexamers. TCRdb re-derived calls from the immunoSEQ multiplex PCR reads in MiXCR, one entry per CDR3 protein. The profile shows 140,000 to 150,000 distinct CDR3 sequences, 85% to 95% of them singletons. Input material: CD4+ T cells from PBMCs. Receptor source: a human donor with multiple sclerosis.

The genes are TRBV28 and TRBJ2-7; D might be TRBD1 or TRBD2, each matching 5 bases. Looked up from germline, CDR1 is MDHEN and CDR2 is SYDVKM. The V gene lost 6 bases and the J gene lost 3 bases, with 15 bases spanning the gap. The length of the CDR3 is 14 residues. CDR3 coding DNA: TGTGCCAGCAGGGGGACCGGGACCTACTACGAGCAGTACTTC. Protein sequence: CASRGTGTYYEQYF.

The rearrangement joins TRBV27 to TRBJ2-3; 8 bases agree with TRBD2. The CDR3 runs to 14 residues. Germline CDR1 is MNHEY and CDR2 is SMNVEV (reference sequence). V shed 7 bases, J shed 0 bases, and the junction held 3 bases outside the gene matches. The CDR3 sequence is CASKGLGSTDTQYF. The CDR3 region has the DNA TGTGCCAGCAAGGGACTAGGTAGCACAGATACGCAGTATTTT.

The genes are TRBV6-5 and TRBJ2-1, with TRBD2 matching 12 bases. Germline V gene lookup returns CDR1 MNHEY and CDR2 SVGAGI. The CDR3 covers 15 residues. V shed 5 bases and J 4 bases; nucleotides not matched to a gene: 3. The CDR3 here is CASSQTSGGYNEQFF. The CDR3 DNA sequence: TGTGCCAGCAGTCAAACTAGCGGGGGGTACAATGAGCAGTTCTTC.

The rearrangement joins TRBV2 to TRBJ2-2; the D gene is possibly TRBD1 (5 bases). The CDR3 consists of 13 residues. In germline, CDR1 is SNHLY, CDR2 FYNNEI. V lost 2 bases and J 6 bases, leaving 7 bases between the germline ends. Written as DNA, the CDR3 is TGTGCCAGCAGTGAATGGGGCTCCGGGGAGCTGTTTTTT. Its translation is CASSEWGSGELFF.

The V call is TRBV7-2, the J call TRBJ1-2, with 7 bases fitting TRBD1. CDR1 and CDR2 from the germline V gene are SGHTA and FQGNSA. Germline trimming cut 2 bases from V and 6 bases from J; bases unmatched to any gene: 15. This CDR3 has 17 residues. CDR3 nucleotide sequence: TGTGCCAGCAGCTTACCGTTTGCCGCGGGGACAGAAGATGGCTACACCTTC. Protein product: CASSLPFAAGTEDGYTF.

This chain joins TRBV12-3 or TRBV12-4 and TRBJ1-1; D remains ambiguous. The CDR3 extends over 13 amino acids. The germline V and J ends were trimmed by 8 bases and 4 bases, with 14 bases remaining between them. In DNA, the CDR3 is TGTGCCAGCGCCGAGGGTAGCTTCACTGAAGCTTTCTTT. Translation: CASAEGSFTEAFF.

The V call is TRBV12-3 or TRBV12-4, the J call TRBJ1-5; possible D gene TRBD1, 5 bases. Trimming left V 3 bases short and J 7 bases short, with 16 bases between. This CDR3 comprises 15 residues. The CDR3 DNA reads TGTGCCAGCAGTTTGGGGGGGTCTCAATCGCAGCCCCAGCATTTT. It specifies CASSLGGSQSQPQHF.

This chain links TRBV24-1 with TRBJ2-1; unclear D gene. The CDR3 spans 18 residues. The V gene's germline CDR1 is KGHDR and CDR2 SFDVKD. V was clipped by 4 bases and J by 5 bases, with 23 bases between them. The CDR3 loop reads CATSDPPLVPIAHNEQFF. For the CDR3, the DNA is TGTGCCACCAGTGACCCTCCCCTAGTCCCCATAGCCCACAATGAGCAGTTCTTC.

CDR3 residues: CASRPGQGGGYTF. The CDR3 nucleotides are TGTGCCAGCAGACCCGGACAGGGAGGAGGCTACACCTTC. The V call is TRBV28, the J call TRBJ1-2; 8 positions match TRBD1. The V gene's germline CDR1 is MDHEN and CDR2 SYDVKM. This CDR3 is built from 13 residues. Trimming removed 6 bases from V and 8 bases from J; junction bases left unmatched: 8.